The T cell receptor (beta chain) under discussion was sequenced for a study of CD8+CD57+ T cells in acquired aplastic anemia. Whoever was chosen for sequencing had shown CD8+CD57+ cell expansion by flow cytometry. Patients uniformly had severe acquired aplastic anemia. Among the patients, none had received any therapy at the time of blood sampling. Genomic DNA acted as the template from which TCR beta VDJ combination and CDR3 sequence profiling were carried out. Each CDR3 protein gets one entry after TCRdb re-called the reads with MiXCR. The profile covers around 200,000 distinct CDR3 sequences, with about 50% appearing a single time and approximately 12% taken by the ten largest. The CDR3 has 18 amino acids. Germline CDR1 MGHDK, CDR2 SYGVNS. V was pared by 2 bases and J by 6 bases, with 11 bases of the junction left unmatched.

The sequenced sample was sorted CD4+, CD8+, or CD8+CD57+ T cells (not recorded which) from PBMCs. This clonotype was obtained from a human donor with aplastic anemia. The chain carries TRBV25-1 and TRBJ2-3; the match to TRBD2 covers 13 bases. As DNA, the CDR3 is TGTGCCAGCAGTGAAGTCTCCGGACTAGCGGGGGAGGAGGATACGCAGTATTTT. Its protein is CASSEVSGLAGEEDTQYF. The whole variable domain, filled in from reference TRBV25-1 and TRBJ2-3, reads EADIYQTPRYLVIGTGKKITLECSQTMGHDKMYWYQQDPGMELHLIHYSYGVNSTEKGDLSSESTVSRIRTEHFPLTLESARPSHTSQYLCASSEVSGLAGEEDTQYFGPGTRLTVL.